This T cell receptor (beta chain) was profiled in a study of blood T cells in healthy people across ages. This CDR3 comprises 18 residues. CDR1 and CDR2 (germline): SGHKS, YYEKEE (reference sequence). Trimming removed 0 bases at V and 2 bases at J, with 18 bases between. Together with a sample-barcoded 5' primer, a J-beta primer mix was included in a second PCR lasting about 6 to 11 cycles. Every cDNA molecule carried a tag from a template-switch adaptor bearing 12 random nucleotides. Individual samples furnished no less than 3 million CDR3-containing paired-end reads apiece. Via MiXCR, TCRdb re-called the 5' RACE reads, giving one row per CDR3 protein. There are 1.5 million to 2 million distinct CDR3 sequences in the sample; approximately 50% occur only once, and less than 2.5% lies in the top ten. In this sample, this clonotype turned up a few times.

This receptor was taken from a middle-aged woman in good health. The rearrangement uses TRBV5-5 and TRBJ2-1; TRBD1 might be the D (5 bases). The sequenced sample was blood. The CDR3 region has the DNA TGTGCCAGCAGCTTGGTTCCCACATTGGGGCTCACCTACAATGAGCAGTTCTTC. It yields the protein CASSLVPTLGLTYNEQFF.